A selection of T cell receptor beta chains follows, all from one sample in a study of blood T cell repertoires in COVID-19. Produced via immunoSEQ multiplex PCR; TCRdb's table is partial and in-frame only. The sample contains around 300,000 clones, almost 90% of which appear only once. The sequencing input was peripheral blood. These receptors were collected from a woman under 40 with COVID-19, enrolled during active disease. Both conserved end residues are part of each CDR3. Fields, in order: CDR3 length, J gene, D gene, V gene, clone size, CDR3 protein, CDR3 DNA. D genes are given only for firm matches. Size values are once, few and many counts, or a class for expanded clones, and some rows have none.

14	TRBJ1-2	.	TRBV28	.	CASSVSLDRYGYTF	TGTGCCAGCAGCGTGTCCCTGGACAGATATGGCTACACCTTC
14	TRBJ1-1	.	TRBV2	once	CASTDGHSNTEAFF	TGTGCCAGCACCGATGGACATTCGAACACTGAAGCTTTCTTT
14	TRBJ1-1	.	TRBV29-1	.	CSVWGGLDITEAFF	TGCAGCGTTTGGGGGGGACTCGATATCACTGAAGCTTTCTTT
18	TRBJ1-1	.	TRBV11-2	.	CASSLLWQGGGLGPEAFF	TGTGCCAGCAGCTTATTATGGCAGGGTGGGGGCCTAGGTCCTGAAGCTTTCTTT
15	TRBJ2-6	.	TRBV6-5	.	CATGTPLSGANVLTF	TGTGCCACCGGGACACCCCTCTCTGGGGCCAACGTCCTGACTTTC
13	TRBJ1-5	.	TRBV12-3/TRBV12-4	.	CASSLTQGQPQHF	TGTGCCAGCAGTCTCACCCAGGGGCAGCCCCAGCATTTT
16	TRBJ2-1	TRBD1	TRBV15	.	CATSREPGQLASEQFF	TGTGCCACCAGCAGGGAACCGGGACAGTTGGCTAGTGAGCAGTTCTTC
14	TRBJ2-7	.	TRBV6-5	.	CASTPGQGGYEQYF	TGTGCCAGCACCCCCGGGCAGGGGGGCTACGAGCAGTACTTC
13	TRBJ1-4	TRBD1	TRBV30	few	CAWETGGHEKLFF	TGTGCCTGGGAAACAGGGGGCCATGAAAAACTGTTTTTT
14	TRBJ1-2	.	TRBV19	.	CASKRDIPTYGYTF	TGTGCCAGCAAACGGGACATTCCAACCTATGGCTACACCTTC
15	TRBJ1-1	.	TRBV27	.	CASSPSDWESTEAFF	TGTGCCAGCAGTCCCTCAGACTGGGAGAGCACTGAAGCTTTCTTT
13	TRBJ1-2	.	TRBV9	once	CASSGQIRNGYTF	TGTGCCAGCAGCGGACAGATAAGAAATGGCTACACCTTC
16	TRBJ2-7	TRBD1	TRBV5-5	.	CASSPGQGAPSYEQYF	TGTGCCAGCAGCCCGGGACAGGGAGCCCCATCCTACGAGCAGTACTTC
17	TRBJ1-3	.	TRBV5-1	.	CASSLVRGNPSGNTIYF	TGCGCCAGCAGCTTGGTCAGGGGAAACCCCTCTGGAAACACCATATATTTT
16	TRBJ2-2	TRBD1	TRBV7-3	.	CASSRGQGARTGELFF	TGTGCCAGCAGCAGGGGACAGGGGGCTAGGACCGGGGAGCTGTTTTTT
13	TRBJ2-1	.	TRBV3-1/TRBV3-2	once	CASSQNFYNEQFF	TGTGCCAGCAGCCAAAACTTTTACAATGAGCAGTTCTTC
16	TRBJ2-1	TRBD2	TRBV4-1	.	CASSPIAGDPYNEQFF	TGCGCCAGCAGCCCCATAGCGGGAGACCCCTACAATGAGCAGTTCTTC
14	TRBJ1-2	TRBD1	TRBV30	once	CAWSVWTGSYGYTF	TGTGCCTGGAGTGTATGGACAGGGTCTTATGGCTACACCTTC
17	TRBJ2-1	TRBD1	TRBV5-1	.	CASSNPQGVTSYNEQFF	TGCGCCAGCAGCAACCCTCAGGGGGTAACGTCCTACAATGAGCAGTTCTTC
15	TRBJ1-2	TRBD1	TRBV19	.	CASSLIQGTNYGYTF	TGTGCCAGTTCACTAATACAGGGGACTAACTATGGCTACACCTTC
14	TRBJ2-7	TRBD1	TRBV5-1	few	CASSLGDRVHEQYF	TGCGCCAGCAGCTTGGGGGACAGGGTCCACGAGCAGTACTTC
15	TRBJ2-2	TRBD1	TRBV7-6	few	CAARRGQGNTGELFF	TGTGCCGCCAGACGAGGACAGGGTAACACCGGGGAGCTGTTTTTT
13	TRBJ1-5	TRBD1	TRBV6-5	.	CASRQQGDQPQHF	TGTGCCAGCAGGCAGCAGGGGGATCAGCCCCAGCATTTT
13	TRBJ2-1	.	TRBV10-3	.	CAISESPTGEQFF	TGTGCCATCAGTGAGAGCCCTACGGGTGAGCAGTTCTTC
12	TRBJ1-4	.	TRBV6-2/TRBV6-3	.	CASSPVNEKLFF	TGTGCCAGCAGTCCGGTTAATGAAAAACTGTTTTTT
17	TRBJ2-5	.	TRBV6-2/TRBV6-3	.	CASSYSQGQGYFETQYF	TGTGCCAGCAGTTACTCCCAGGGGCAGGGATATTTCGAGACCCAGTACTTC
15	TRBJ2-1	TRBD2	TRBV6-5	.	CASSTSGSSYNEQFF	TGTGCCAGCAGCACTAGCGGGAGCTCCTACAATGAGCAGTTCTTC
15	TRBJ2-7	TRBD2	TRBV6-6	.	CASTSPGLAGDEQYF	TGTGCCAGCACCTCCCCGGGACTAGCGGGCGACGAGCAGTACTTC
15	TRBJ1-5	.	TRBV18	.	CASSPGHEGGQPQHF	TGTGCCAGCTCACCCGGGCACGAGGGCGGGCAGCCCCAGCATTTT
14	TRBJ1-2	TRBD1	TRBV5-1	.	CASRTTGGSYGYTF	TGCGCCAGCAGAACCACAGGGGGCAGCTATGGCTACACCTTC
15	TRBJ1-1	.	TRBV9	.	CASSASILAGTEAFF	TGTGCCAGCAGCGCGTCAATTCTGGCGGGCACTGAAGCTTTCTTT
13	TRBJ2-1	TRBD2	TRBV30	.	CALGGTSRNEQFF	TGTGCCCTTGGTGGGACTAGTAGGAATGAGCAGTTCTTC
14	TRBJ2-1	.	TRBV19	.	CASRGEFSYNEQFF	TGTGCCAGTAGAGGAGAGTTCTCCTACAATGAGCAGTTCTTC